The 11 T cell receptor beta chains in this list originate from one sample, sequenced in a study of identical twins. One entry per CDR3 protein results from TCRdb running MiXCR on the 5' RACE reads. The sample records 310,000 or so distinct CDR3 sequences, about 8.9% being singletons. The data also belong to a second study, concerning yellow fever vaccine responses in identical twins.

Sequenced sample: memory (CD45RO+) T cells sorted from blood. The origin of the receptors is a woman aged 18-30 years in good health.

This clonotype was seen repeatedly, ten times or more. This sequence joins TRBV3-1 and TRBJ1-3, with no clear D. Deletions cut 7 bases from V and 0 bases from J, with 10 bases between. Germline CDR1 is LGHDT and CDR2 is YNNKEL (reference sequence). The CDR3 spans 14 residues. DNA for the CDR3: TGTGCCAGCACTACGTCGACCTCTGGAAACACCATATATTTT. As protein: CASTTSTSGNTIYF.

This rearrangement joins TRBV6-1 to TRBJ2-1; D possibly corresponds to TRBD2 (6 bases). Trimming removed 6 bases at V and 6 bases at J, with 18 bases between. CDR1 and CDR2 (germline): MNHNS, SASEGT. This CDR3 comprises 15 residues. CDR3 DNA sequence: TGTGCCAGCAGCCTGGGACTCCTAACCTCCAATGAGCAGTTCTTC. It yields the protein CASSLGLLTSNEQFF.

This sequence joins TRBV7-9 and TRBJ2-7, with TRBD1 matching 7 bases. Germline trimming cut 3 bases from V and 5 bases from J; bases unmatched to any gene: 10. The CDR3 consists of 15 residues. CDR1 SEHNR and CDR2 FQNEAQ come from the germline V gene (reference sequence). For the CDR3, the DNA is TGTGCCAGCAGCTTCCCGCCAGGGGGTACCGACGAGCAGTACTTC. Translation gives CASSFPPGGTDEQYF.

This clonotype was recorded a few times. The chain recombines TRBV10-3 with TRBJ2-2; TRBD1 matches at 7 bases. Germline CDR1 is ENHRY and CDR2 is SYGVKD. This CDR3 is 16 amino acids long. The junction had 8 bases not matched to a gene; V was cut back by 6 bases and J by 1 base. The CDR3 reads CAIRASTGVNTGELFF. As DNA, the CDR3 is TGTGCCATCAGGGCAAGTACAGGGGTGAACACCGGGGAGCTGTTTTTT.

There are a few counts of this clonotype. This sequence joins TRBV6-5 and TRBJ2-5, with 13 bases that match TRBD2. The CDR3 extends over 17 amino acids. The germline V gene encodes CDR1 MNHEY and CDR2 SVGAGI. V was pared by 4 bases and J by 2 bases, with 7 bases of the junction left unmatched. The CDR3 coding sequence is TGTGCCAGCAGTTTCACCCGGACTAGCGGGGGTCAAGAGACCCAGTACTTC. Its protein is CASSFTRTSGGQETQYF.

Note on this clonotype: With a much larger clone just one base away, this may be a read error. V and J are TRBV24-1 and TRBJ2-1; D is possibly TRBD2 (5 bases). The CDR3 sequence is 12 residues long. Germline assignment: CDR1 KGHDR and CDR2 SFDVKD. CDR3 in DNA: TGTGCCACCAGCCAGTGGAGCGGTGAGCAGTCCTTC. Translated: CATSQWSGEQSF.

The genes are TRBV6-1 and TRBJ2-1, with 8 bases identical to TRBD2. J gave up 8 bases and V 4 bases, and 16 bases lay outside the gene matches. The CDR3 has 17 amino acids. Germline V gene data show CDR1 as MNHNS and CDR2 as SASEGT. DNA of the CDR3: TGTGCCAGCAGTGGCCTACCCGGGACTAGGGGGAGCGATGAGCAGTTCTTC. Translating it yields CASSGLPGTRGSDEQFF.

This clonotype was found many times. This chain links TRBV3-1 with TRBJ1-1, with 8 nucleotides matching TRBD1. With 1 base clipped from V and 7 bases from J, the junction kept 8 bases outside the gene matches. The CDR3 has 15 residues. Germline loops: CDR1 LGHDT, CDR2 YNNKEL (reference sequence). CDR3 region: CASSQGTGLGGEAFF. CDR3 sequence (DNA): TGTGCCAGCAGCCAAGGGACAGGGCTAGGGGGTGAAGCTTTCTTT.

As for this clonotype: A junction end diverges from the germline sequence, so it may reflect a read error. The chain uses TRBV11-2 and TRBJ2-6; D ambiguous. The CDR3 loop spans 17 amino acids. CDR1 is SGHAT, CDR2 FQNNGV, per germline. The CDR3 reads CASSFIPVRSGANVLTF. The CDR3 bases are TGTGCCAGTAGCTTCATCCCCGTTCGGTCTGGGGCCAACGTCCTGACTTTC.

This clonotype turned up a few times. This chain links TRBV20-1 with TRBJ2-1, with D possibly matching TRBD1 (6 bases). The germline V gene encodes CDR1 DFQATT and CDR2 SNEGSKA (reference sequence). Trimming pared 7 bases from V and 4 bases from J, leaving 11 bases between. The CDR3 length is 12 residues. CDR3 loop: CSVPDRYNEQFF. DNA for the CDR3: TGCAGTGTCCCGGACAGATACAATGAGCAGTTCTTC.

The sample holds many counts of this clonotype. This chain links TRBV25-1 with TRBJ1-6, with no clear D. The germline V and J ends were trimmed by 4 bases and 5 bases, with 6 bases remaining between them. This CDR3 is built from 13 residues. Germline loops: CDR1 MGHDK, CDR2 SYGVNS. CDR3 DNA sequence: TGTGCCAGCAGTGGTACAAATAATTCACCCCTCCACTTT. Translated: CASSGTNNSPLHF.